A selection of T cell receptor beta chains follows, all from one sample in a study of blood T cell repertoires in COVID-19. Using immunoSEQ multiplex PCR, the repertoire was profiled, and TCRdb retains in-frame clones only, with some absent. This table holds around 70,000 clones, about 82% found once. The material sequenced was peripheral blood. The receptors were gathered from a middle-aged man with acute or convalescent COVID-19. The CDR3 runs from the conserved cysteine through the conserved F or W. D genes are given only for firm matches. The size of a clone is reported for some rows only, either as once, few or many, or as a class for expanded clones.

DNA: TGCGCCAGCAGTGAGGGGGCAATACTTCCCCTTATCTATGGCTACACCTTC
CDR3: CASSEGAILPLIYGYTF
size: -
V: TRBV10-2
D: -
J: TRBJ1-2

DNA: TGTGCCAGCAGTTACTCCCCGGACTCTCGTTGGGGTGAGCAGTTCTTC
CDR3: CASSYSPDSRWGEQFF
size: -
V: TRBV6-5
D: -
J: TRBJ2-1

DNA: TGTGCCAGTAGTATAGATGCACTAAGGTGGCGTCAGCCCCAGCATTTT
CDR3: CASSIDALRWRQPQHF
size: -
V: TRBV19
D: -
J: TRBJ1-5

DNA: TGTGCCAGCAGCTTAAGGTTTACAGGAAATAATTCACCCCTCCACTTT
CDR3: CASSLRFTGNNSPLHF
size: -
V: TRBV11-2
D: -
J: TRBJ1-6

DNA: TGTGCCAGCTCACCACAGCAGGCGACAGATACGCAGTATTTT
CDR3: CASSPQQATDTQYF
size: -
V: TRBV18
D: -
J: TRBJ2-3

DNA: TGTGCCTGGAGTGTAAACGGACAGGGTATGGGGGGTGGCTACACCTTC
CDR3: CAWSVNGQGMGGGYTF
size: -
V: TRBV30
D: TRBD1
J: TRBJ1-2

DNA: TGTGCCTGGAGTGTACTAGGGGGCCATACCGGGGAGCTGTTTTTT
CDR3: CAWSVLGGHTGELFF
size: -
V: TRBV30
D: TRBD1
J: TRBJ2-2

DNA: TGTGCCAGCAGTCTGGGCCTTTACAATGAGCAGTTCTTC
CDR3: CASSLGLYNEQFF
size: -
V: TRBV12-3/TRBV12-4
D: -
J: TRBJ2-1

DNA: TGCGCCAGCAGGGAAGGAAATCCCGACAGGGTAAACTATGGCTACACCTTC
CDR3: CASREGNPDRVNYGYTF
size: -
V: TRBV10-1
D: TRBD1
J: TRBJ1-2

DNA: TGTGCCAGCAGCCACTCTCTGACTAGCGGGAGTTACGAGCAGTACTTC
CDR3: CASSHSLTSGSYEQYF
size: -
V: TRBV4-2
D: TRBD2
J: TRBJ2-7

DNA: TGTGCCGGAAAACCATCACCAGCGGATGAAAAACTGTTTTTT
CDR3: CAGKPSPADEKLFF
size: -
V: TRBV19
D: -
J: TRBJ1-4

DNA: TGTGCCACCAGTGCCCCCGGGACAGGGATGGGCTACACCTTC
CDR3: CATSAPGTGMGYTF
size: -
V: TRBV24-1
D: TRBD1
J: TRBJ1-2

DNA: TGTGCCAGCAGCTTGACAGGATATAATTCACCCCTCCACTTT
CDR3: CASSLTGYNSPLHF
size: -
V: TRBV11-1
D: -
J: TRBJ1-6

DNA: TGTGCCAGCAGCCTTTCTGTCGGCAGGGGCGTCAATCAGCCCCAGCATTTT
CDR3: CASSLSVGRGVNQPQHF
size: few
V: TRBV3-1/TRBV3-2
D: -
J: TRBJ1-5

DNA: TGTGCCAGCAGCCAGGGAAATCAGCCCCAGCATTTT
CDR3: CASSQGNQPQHF
size: -
V: TRBV6-5
D: -
J: TRBJ1-5

DNA: TGCAGTGCTAGTGAACCGGGACTAGGGCAGCAGTACTTC
CDR3: CSASEPGLGQQYF
size: once
V: TRBV20-1
D: TRBD2
J: TRBJ2-7

DNA: TGCGCCAGCAGCTTGGCCGGGACTAGAATCCATGAGCAGTTCTTC
CDR3: CASSLAGTRIHEQFF
size: -
V: TRBV5-1
D: TRBD2
J: TRBJ2-1

DNA: TGTGCCAGCAGCCCCTCGGGAGGAAGTGGGAGCACTGAAGCTTTCTTT
CDR3: CASSPSGGSGSTEAFF
size: -
V: TRBV13
D: -
J: TRBJ1-1

DNA: TGTGCCACCAGCAGAGATCTTTGGGGCTTGGAGCAGCCCCAGCATTTT
CDR3: CATSRDLWGLEQPQHF
size: -
V: TRBV15
D: -
J: TRBJ1-5

DNA: TGTGCCAGCAGTAAAGAATACACAGGGAGCGAGCAGTACTTC
CDR3: CASSKEYTGSEQYF
size: -
V: TRBV27
D: -
J: TRBJ2-7

DNA: TGTGCTAGTGGCCGGGGACAGGGCTCTGGAAACACCATATATTTT
CDR3: CASGRGQGSGNTIYF
size: -
V: TRBV12-5
D: TRBD1
J: TRBJ1-3

DNA: TGTGCCAGCAGCCAAGTTGCTGGGCCTGGAAACATTCAGTACTTC
CDR3: CASSQVAGPGNIQYF
size: -
V: TRBV14
D: -
J: TRBJ2-4

DNA: TGTGCCAGCAGTGAGGGCAGGGGGCTTAGGGGCTACACCTTC
CDR3: CASSEGRGLRGYTF
size: -
V: TRBV6-1
D: TRBD1
J: TRBJ1-2

DNA: TGTGCCAGCAGCTTGTACAGGGGAGGCGAGCAGTACTTC
CDR3: CASSLYRGGEQYF
size: -
V: TRBV5-4
D: -
J: TRBJ2-7

DNA: TGTGCCAGCAGCATTCTAGCGGGGGGGTACAATGAGCAGTTCTTC
CDR3: CASSILAGGYNEQFF
size: -
V: TRBV7-8
D: TRBD2
J: TRBJ2-1

DNA: TGCGCCAGCAGCCAAAGCTCCGTGCGGGGTAGCTACGAGCAGTACTTC
CDR3: CASSQSSVRGSYEQYF
size: -
V: TRBV4-1
D: -
J: TRBJ2-7

DNA: TGTGCCAGCAGTACAGGGTACGCCTACAATGAGCAGTTCTTC
CDR3: CASSTGYAYNEQFF
size: -
V: TRBV5-6
D: -
J: TRBJ2-1

DNA: TGTGCCAGCAGCGTCCGAAGGACAGGGGAGGCAGATACGCAGTATTTT
CDR3: CASSVRRTGEADTQYF
size: -
V: TRBV3-1/TRBV3-2
D: TRBD1
J: TRBJ2-3

DNA: TGTGCCAGCAGCCCCTCCGGGACACGTGAAAAACTGTTTTTT
CDR3: CASSPSGTREKLFF
size: -
V: TRBV7-9
D: -
J: TRBJ1-4

DNA: TGTGCCAGCAGCCCCGCGGTACAAGAGACCCAGTACTTC
CDR3: CASSPAVQETQYF
size: -
V: TRBV12-3/TRBV12-4
D: -
J: TRBJ2-5

DNA: TGTGCCAGCCAGGGACAGGGCTATGGCTACACCTTC
CDR3: CASQGQGYGYTF
size: -
V: TRBV6-5
D: TRBD1
J: TRBJ1-2

DNA: TGTGCCTGGCCCGGCGGGCCTGGAAACACCATATATTTT
CDR3: CAWPGGPGNTIYF
size: -
V: TRBV30
D: -
J: TRBJ1-3

DNA: TGTGCCAGCAGTTCTCCCAGAGGTTACGAGCAGTACTTC
CDR3: CASSSPRGYEQYF
size: once
V: TRBV12-3/TRBV12-4
D: -
J: TRBJ2-7

DNA: TGCGCCAGCAGCCAAGCGGGTCCGCAGGGGGCAGGCAATCAGCCCCAGCATTTT
CDR3: CASSQAGPQGAGNQPQHF
size: -
V: TRBV4-1
D: TRBD1
J: TRBJ1-5

DNA: TGTGCCAGCAAGGTCAGTGAGGGCACAGATACGCAGTATTTT
CDR3: CASKVSEGTDTQYF
size: -
V: TRBV27
D: -
J: TRBJ2-3

DNA: TGTGCCAGCTCACCGGGACAGGGAAATGAGCAGTTCTTC
CDR3: CASSPGQGNEQFF
size: -
V: TRBV18
D: TRBD1
J: TRBJ2-1

DNA: TGTGCCAGCAGACATGGGACAGGGGGGGGCACTGAAGCTTTCTTT
CDR3: CASRHGTGGGTEAFF
size: -
V: TRBV2
D: TRBD1
J: TRBJ1-1

DNA: TGTGCCACCAGTGATTCCCCGCGGACAGGGGCCGCAACTAATGAAAAACTGTTTTTT
CDR3: CATSDSPRTGAATNEKLFF
size: -
V: TRBV24-1
D: TRBD1
J: TRBJ1-4

DNA: -
CDR3: CASSLGSGQGKPTF
size: -
V: TRBV27
D: -
J: TRBJ1-2

DNA: TGTGCCTGGAGTAGCGGGGGGGCCGGCGAGCAGTACTTC
CDR3: CAWSSGGAGEQYF
size: -
V: TRBV30
D: TRBD2
J: TRBJ2-7

DNA: TGCAGTGCTCAAAGCGGGCACGAGCAGTACTTC
CDR3: CSAQSGHEQYF
size: -
V: TRBV20-1
D: -
J: TRBJ2-7

DNA: TGTGCCAGCAGCTTAGGACAGGGGTGGGCTTACGAGCAGTACTTC
CDR3: CASSLGQGWAYEQYF
size: -
V: TRBV7-9
D: TRBD1
J: TRBJ2-7

DNA: TGTGCCAGCAGTCCTAGGGACTTGCGCCATGGCTACACCTTC
CDR3: CASSPRDLRHGYTF
size: -
V: TRBV27
D: -
J: TRBJ1-2

DNA: TGTGCCAGCAGCCAATTCAGCGATCAGCCCCAGCATTTT
CDR3: CASSQFSDQPQHF
size: -
V: TRBV14
D: -
J: TRBJ1-5